This TCR beta chain was retrieved from a study of shared clonotypes between healthy human individuals. General study results and limits: Researchers found naive subsets generally carried larger estimated richness than memory subsets.

Remarks on this clone: The antigen remains undetermined.

When replicate PCRs were run on sorted subsets, they used about 200 ng DNA, around 33,000 T cell genomes. The table came from immunoSEQ multiplex PCR; TCRdb's copy has only in-frame clones and leaves some out. Of more than 150,000 clones in the sample, 90% to 95% are singletons; the top ten hold 0.067%. This clonotype was obtained from a woman in her twenties or thirties in good health. The source material was naive CD4+ T cells sorted from blood. Noted subset: CD45RA+ positively selected.

CDR3 loop: CASSGLAGHEQFF. The CDR3 DNA is TGTGCCAGCAGTGGACTAGCAGGGCATGAGCAGTTCTTC. V gene TRBV6-1 combines with J gene TRBJ2-1; 7 bases are shared with TRBD2. The CDR3 runs to 13 residues. V trimming: 4 bases; J trimming: 8 bases; junction bases outside the gene matches: 5. CDR1 and CDR2 from the germline V gene are MNHNS and SASEGT.